This T cell receptor (beta chain) came from a study of blood T cell repertoires in COVID-19. Profiling relied on immunoSEQ multiplex PCR, and the TCRdb table lists in-frame clones only, not all of them. The sample gives around 260,000 clones, around 85% of which show up once; 0.7% to 1% is in the top ten. CDR3 size: 15 residues. Germline CDR1 and CDR2: GTSNPN and SVGIG (reference sequence). V lost 0 bases and J 0 bases, leaving 8 bases between the germline ends. The source of this sequence is a human donor with COVID-19, enrolled during active disease. The donor label of this sample is uncertain. Sequencing used peripheral blood. The chain recombines TRBV30 with TRBJ1-4; D not certain. DNA for the CDR3: TGTGCCTGGAGTGTTCCTAGGTCAACTAATGAAAAACTGTTTTTT. Translation: CAWSVPRSTNEKLFF.